Following are 30 T cell receptor beta chains from one sample sequenced in a study of T-cell memory formation after mild COVID-19. TCRdb ran MiXCR on the 5' RACE reads and lists one entry per CDR3 protein. Of some 150,000 distinct CDR3 sequences detected, roughly 6.3% appear once; the ten largest clones hold around 1.9%. What was sequenced was PBMCs or a T cell subset sorted from them (not recorded which). The receptors originated from an adult woman who had mild COVID-19 (a few samples of this study predate the infection). Cell type and time point are not known.

The gene calls are TRBV15 and TRBJ1-5, with a weak D call TRBD1 (5 bases). The V end lost 5 bases, the J end lost 5 bases, and 10 bases lay between the germline ends. Germline values: CDR1 LNHNV, CDR2 YYDKDF (reference sequence). The CDR3 covers 13 residues. The CDR3 here is CATSAQTDQPQHF. CDR3 sequence (DNA): TGTGCCACCAGCGCTCAGACAGATCAGCCCCAGCATTTT.

The V call is TRBV10-3, the J call TRBJ2-5; 7 nucleotides agree with TRBD2. Trimming cost V 6 bases and J 1 base; bases outside gene matches: 8. CDR3 length: 15 amino acids. Germline lookup yields CDR1 ENHRY and CDR2 SYGVKD. CDR3 nucleotide sequence: TGTGCCATCAGCCCTTTAGCGGGTGTCCAAGAGACCCAGTACTTC. Translated: CAISPLAGVQETQYF.

The table lists this clonotype with a few counts. This rearrangement joins TRBV7-6 to TRBJ2-3; D is tentatively TRBD1 or TRBD2 (5 bases each). The length of the CDR3 is 14 residues. Deletions cut 5 bases from V and 5 bases from J, with 14 bases between. Germline loops: CDR1 SGHVS, CDR2 FNYEAQ. The CDR3 protein is CASSRDPTGDTQYF. CDR3 coding DNA: TGTGCCAGCAGCCGGGACCCGACGGGAGATACGCAGTATTTT.

This clonotype was observed a handful of times. The chain couples TRBV7-8 to TRBJ2-3; D gene uncertain. The CDR3 has 13 residues. The V end was cut by 7 bases, the J end by 5 bases, with 13 bases between. Per germline, CDR1 SGHVS and CDR2 FQNEAQ. The chain's CDR3 is CASTRGIRDTQYF. Here the CDR3 DNA reads TGTGCCAGCACTCGAGGTATTAGAGATACGCAGTATTTT. The full variable domain, rest sourced from reference TRBV7-8 and TRBJ2-3, is GAGVSQSPRYKVAKRGQDVALRCDPISGHVSLFWYQQALGQGPEFLTYFQNEAQLDKSGLPSDRFFAERPEGSVSTLKIQRTQQEDSAVYLCASTRGIRDTQYFGPGTRLTVL.

This clonotype appeared many times. V gene TRBV30 combines with J gene TRBJ2-2; 10 bases map to TRBD1. Germline V lookup: CDR1 GTSNPN, CDR2 SVGIG (reference sequence). V lost 6 bases to trimming and J lost 6 bases; unmatched junction nucleotides: 10. The CDR3 extends over 15 amino acids. The CDR3 DNA reads TGTGCCTGTCAGAGGGGACAGGGGAATTCCGGGGAGCTGTTTTTT. This codes for CACQRGQGNSGELFF.

This clonotype was seen repeatedly, ten times or more. This chain joins TRBV15 and TRBJ2-3, with D uncertain. Trimming stripped 5 bases from V and 7 bases from J, with 16 bases between. This CDR3 contains 14 residues. The germline V gene has CDR1 LNHNV and CDR2 YYDKDF (reference sequence). The CDR3 DNA sequence: TGTGCCACCAGCGTCGACCGCTCGCAACATACGCAGTATTTT. Protein sequence: CATSVDRSQHTQYF.

This clonotype showed up many times. The CDR3 loop reads CASSLASYQETQYF. DNA for the CDR3: TGCGCCAGCAGCTTGGCCTCGTACCAAGAGACCCAGTACTTC. V usage is TRBV5-1 and J usage is TRBJ2-5; no clear D gene. The CDR3 has 14 amino acids. Germline CDR1 and CDR2: SGHRS and YFSETQ. V lost 0 bases, J lost 0 bases, and 6 bases lay in between. Supplemented by reference TRBV5-1 and TRBJ2-5, the full variable domain reads KAGVTQTPRYLIKTRGQQVTLSCSPISGHRSVSWYQQTPGQGLQFLFEYFSETQRNKGNFPGRFSGRQFSNSRSEMNVSTLELGDSALYLCASSLASYQETQYFGPGTRLLVL.

Many counts were recorded for this clonotype. This chain joins TRBV7-6 and TRBJ2-1; D is unresolved. The V gene lost 3 bases and the J gene lost 8 bases, with 14 bases spanning the gap. Germline assignment: CDR1 SGHVS and CDR2 FNYEAQ. The CDR3 has 14 residues. The DNA of the CDR3 is TGTGCCAGCAGCTTCCGGACCCTACGGGATGAGCAGTTCTTC. Translation: CASSFRTLRDEQFF. Drawing the rest from reference TRBV7-6 and TRBJ2-1, the complete variable domain is GAGVSQSPRYKVTKRGQDVALRCDPISGHVSLYWYRQALGQGPEFLTYFNYEAQQDKSGLPNDRFSAERPEGSISTLTIQRTEQRDSAMYRCASSFRTLRDEQFFGPGTRLTVL.

This clonotype was counted a few times. The rearrangement uses TRBV5-1 and TRBJ1-1; no clear D. Germline V lookup: CDR1 SGHRS, CDR2 YFSETQ. V was shortened by 3 bases and J by 0 bases, with 15 bases between the two germline ends. The length of the CDR3 is 16 residues. Here the CDR3 reads CASSSRSDGMNTEAFF. The CDR3, as DNA: TGCGCCAGCAGCTCGAGATCGGACGGCATGAACACTGAAGCTTTCTTT.

This chain uses TRBV7-9 with TRBJ1-2, with D possibly being TRBD1 (5 bases). CDR1 and CDR2 (germline): SEHNR, FQNEAQ (reference sequence). The V gene lost 3 bases and the J gene lost 0 bases, with 8 bases spanning the gap. The CDR3 loop spans 14 amino acids. CDR3 loop: CASSFETANYGYTF. The CDR3 DNA is TGTGCCAGCAGCTTTGAGACAGCTAACTATGGCTACACCTTC.

The chain couples TRBV4-2 to TRBJ2-1, with 9 bases identical to TRBD1. From germline, CDR1 is LGHNA and CDR2 YNFKEQ. V dropped 4 bases and J dropped 8; count of bases not matched to a gene: 9. The CDR3 extends over 15 amino acids. The CDR3 loop is CASSLTGGMVHEQFF. The CDR3 DNA reads as TGTGCCAGCAGCCTAACAGGGGGCATGGTCCATGAGCAGTTCTTC.

This clonotype appeared many times. The V call is TRBV5-1, the J call TRBJ2-7; unclear D gene. V was cut by 0 bases and J by 0 bases, with 7 bases left in between. Germline V gene data show CDR1 as SGHRS and CDR2 as YFSETQ. The CDR3 loop spans 14 amino acids. CDR3 loop: CASSLASGSYEQYF. The CDR3 DNA is TGCGCCAGCAGCTTGGCCTCCGGCTCCTACGAGCAGTACTTC.

The V call is TRBV7-6, the J call TRBJ1-4; D is possibly TRBD1 (5 bases). Trimming shortened V by 3 bases and J by 4 bases, and 6 bases separated the two germline ends. This CDR3 spans 13 amino acids. CDR1 is SGHVS, CDR2 FNYEAQ, per germline. DNA for the CDR3: TGTGCCAGCAGCTTTGGGGGTAATGAAAAACTGTTTTTT. Translating gives CASSFGGNEKLFF.

This clonotype was seen only a few times. This chain links TRBV25-1 with TRBJ2-3, with 11 bases that match TRBD2. The germline V gene has CDR1 MGHDK and CDR2 SYGVNS. The CDR3 totals 18 residues. Trimming cost V 6 bases and J 0 bases; bases outside gene matches: 11. This CDR3 reads CASRPNPLAGESTDTQYF. Written as DNA, the CDR3 is TGTGCCAGCAGACCCAATCCACTAGCGGGGGAGAGCACAGATACGCAGTATTTT. The entire variable domain, with the rest obtained from reference TRBV25-1 and TRBJ2-3, is as follows: EADIYQTPRYLVIGTGKKITLECSQTMGHDKMYWYQQDPGMELHLIHYSYGVNSTEKGDLSSESTVSRIRTEHFPLTLESARPSHTSQYLCASRPNPLAGESTDTQYFGPGTRLTVL.

V gene TRBV6-1 combines with J gene TRBJ1-5, with a weak D call TRBD1 (6 bases). V was clipped by 6 bases and J by 7 bases, with 16 bases between them. Germline CDR1 is MNHNS and CDR2 is SASEGT. CDR3 length: 14 residues. Written as DNA, the CDR3 is TGTGCCAGCAGGAGGACAGTTTCCGACCAGCCCCAGCATTTT. This encodes CASRRTVSDQPQHF.

This clonotype was counted at least ten times. The CDR3 DNA is TGTGCCAGCAGCTTTTCCCTGAAGGCGGAGACCCAGTACTTC. This codes for CASSFSLKAETQYF. The chain couples TRBV11-3 to TRBJ2-5; D not resolved. The germline gives CDR1 SGHNT, CDR2 YENEEA. CDR3 length: 14 residues. V gave up 3 bases and J gave up 5 bases, with 13 bases separating them.

This clonotype was picked up many times. The chain employs TRBV6-1 and TRBJ2-7; D may be TRBD1 (6 bases). The CDR3 is 15 amino acids. The germline CDR1 and CDR2 sequences are MNHNS and SASEGT. Trimming removed 7 bases from V and 2 bases from J, with 18 bases in between. In DNA, the CDR3 is TGTGCCAGCACGCTACAGGGAAGCCTTCCCTACGAGCAGTACTTC. Its translation: CASTLQGSLPYEQYF.

This clonotype was recorded a few times. The rearrangement links TRBV2 to TRBJ2-5; 7 bases are a match to TRBD1. Unmatched junction bases numbered 5, after V lost 5 bases and J lost 2 bases. Germline assignment: CDR1 SNHLY and CDR2 FYNNEI. CDR3 length: 14 residues. The chain's CDR3 is CASSPDRAQETQYF. DNA for the CDR3: TGTGCCAGCAGTCCTGACAGGGCTCAAGAGACCCAGTACTTC.

This clonotype was picked up many times. The V and J genes are TRBV7-8 and TRBJ1-5; D is unresolved. V shed 0 bases and J shed 7 bases, with 4 bases lying between them. This CDR3 region has 12 residues. The germline V gene has CDR1 SGHVS and CDR2 FQNEAQ. The CDR3: CASSLALQPQHF. The CDR3 DNA sequence: TGTGCCAGCAGCTTAGCGCTGCAGCCCCAGCATTTT.

This clonotype was observed many times. The gene calls are TRBV7-9 and TRBJ1-5; unclear D gene. This CDR3 has 13 residues. Trimming removed 1 base from V and 5 bases from J, with 6 bases in between. Looked up from germline, CDR1 is SEHNR and CDR2 is FQNEAQ (reference sequence). Here the CDR3 DNA reads TGTGCCAGCAGCTTAGGGAAAGATCAGCCCCAGCATTTT. As protein: CASSLGKDQPQHF.

This clonotype was observed many times. The gene calls are TRBV12-3 or TRBV12-4 and TRBJ2-3; 9 nucleotides line up with TRBD2. Trimming cost V 6 bases and J 3 bases; bases outside gene matches: 4. The CDR3 is made up of 14 amino acids. The CDR3: CASRLSGRTDTQYF. CDR3 in DNA: TGTGCCAGCAGACTTAGCGGGAGAACAGATACGCAGTATTTT.

This rearrangement joins TRBV7-2 to TRBJ2-5; tentative D call: TRBD2 (6 bases). CDR3 length equals 14 residues. From germline, CDR1 is SGHTA and CDR2 FQGNSA. With 3 bases removed from V and 5 bases from J, the gap between germline ends came to 13 bases. CDR3 protein: CASSFGGSRETQYF. The CDR3 DNA sequence: TGTGCCAGCAGCTTCGGAGGGAGTAGGGAGACCCAGTACTTC.

This clonotype was seen only a few times. The chain links TRBV12-3 or TRBV12-4 to TRBJ2-3; D is uncertain. V dropped 6 bases and J dropped 4 bases, with 14 bases sitting between them. CDR3 length: 14 residues. The CDR3 region is CASSPTSGPDTQYF. Here the CDR3 DNA reads TGTGCCAGCAGCCCTACTTCCGGACCAGATACGCAGTATTTT.

This clonotype occurred many times. Germline and junction disagree at one end, which may indicate a read error. J is TRBJ2-1 and V is TRBV7-7; D remains unclear. CDR1 is SSHAT and CDR2 is FNYEAQ in the germline V gene (reference sequence). This CDR3 is built from 13 residues. CDR3 nucleotide sequence: TGTGCTAGCAGCTCAGGCATTAGCAATGAGCAGTTCTTC. Translation: CASSSGISNEQFF.

This clonotype has a count of ten or more. This rearrangement joins TRBV4-3 to TRBJ1-6; D possibly corresponds to TRBD1 (5 bases). The germline CDR1 and CDR2 sequences are LGHNA and YSLEER. This CDR3 is 15 amino acids long. V was clipped by 4 bases and J by 8 bases, with 15 bases between them. Written as DNA, the CDR3 is TGCGCCAGCAGCCGGGACGTGGTCCTTGATTCACCCCTCCACTTT. Translated: CASSRDVVLDSPLHF.

This chain joins TRBV24-1 and TRBJ2-3, with 14 bases lining up with TRBD2. V shed 2 bases and J 0 bases; nucleotides not matched to a gene: 6. This CDR3 contains 19 residues. CDR1 is KGHDR and CDR2 is SFDVKD in the germline V gene. The CDR3 nucleotides are TGTGCCACCAGTGATTCCGGACTAGCGGGAGGTACTAGCACAGATACGCAGTATTTT. Amino acids: CATSDSGLAGGTSTDTQYF.

The CDR3 spells CASSSTGGRETQYF. In nucleotides, the CDR3 is TGTGCCAGCAGTTCGACAGGGGGCAGGGAGACCCAGTACTTC. The J gene is TRBJ2-5, the V gene TRBV7-8, with TRBD1 identical over 10 bases. Germline V CDR1 and CDR2: SGHVS, FQNEAQ. The CDR3 consists of 14 residues. Germline trimming cut 6 bases from V and 5 bases from J; bases unmatched to any gene: 6.

This clonotype occurred a few times. The chain has TRBV5-1 and TRBJ2-3, with a weak D call TRBD2 (6 bases). CDR1 is SGHRS and CDR2 is YFSETQ in the germline V gene. CDR3 length: 14 residues. The V gene lost 4 bases and the J gene lost 6 bases, with 15 bases spanning the gap. CDR3 coding DNA: TGCGCCAGCAGCCCGATGGAGGGATCGGATACGCAGTATTTT. Amino acid sequence: CASSPMEGSDTQYF.

J is TRBJ2-4 and V is TRBV3-1, with no clear D. Looked up from germline, CDR1 is LGHDT and CDR2 is YNNKEL (reference sequence). The CDR3 loop spans 13 amino acids. V dropped 0 bases and J dropped 9 bases, with 9 bases sitting between them. CDR3 nucleotides: TGTGCCAGCAGCCAAGATCGGAGATCCATTCAGTACTTC. As protein: CASSQDRRSIQYF.

The chain combines TRBV2 with TRBJ2-1, with D unresolved. The ends were cut back, 6 bases at V and 4 bases at J, with 16 bases in the middle. Germline assignment: CDR1 SNHLY and CDR2 FYNNEI. The CDR3 has 15 amino acids. CDR3 loop: CASSSSGRRYNEQFF. The CDR3 nucleotides are TGTGCCAGCAGCTCCTCTGGACGGCGATACAATGAGCAGTTCTTC.